This T cell receptor (beta chain) is drawn from a study of OX40 agonist ivuxolimab in advanced cancers. The study, taken as a whole, reports: Antigen specificity of clonally expanded peripheral T cells was not established.

This clone is medium-sized (0.01 to 0.1%) within its sample. Antigen: not known. V shed 5 bases and J 6 bases; nucleotides not matched to a gene: 12. Germline V gives CDR1 MNHNS, CDR2 SASEGT. The CDR3 is made up of 15 amino acids. Method: immunoSEQ multiplex PCR; TCRdb's copy keeps in-frame clones and lacks some. This sample has approximately 30,000 clones; roughly 77% occur once, and the top ten carry roughly a third. The rearrangement uses TRBV6-1 and TRBJ1-1, with 7 bases lining up with TRBD1. The clonotype originates from an adult with an advanced solid tumor such as melanoma, head and neck, liver or kidney cancer. Sequenced material: CD4+ or CD8+ T cells sorted from blood, taken in a trial of the OX40 agonist ivuxolimab. The CDR3 sequence: CASSLQPGGIPEAFF. CDR3 sequence (DNA): TGTGCCAGCAGTTTACAGCCAGGGGGGATCCCTGAAGCTTTCTTT.